The 19 T cell receptor beta chains given below trace back to one sample, sequenced in a study of blood T cell repertoires in COVID-19. Profiling relied on immunoSEQ multiplex PCR, and the TCRdb table lists in-frame clones only, not all of them. The sample has about 100,000 clones; around nine tenths are singletons. What was sequenced was peripheral blood. These receptors were obtained from a human donor in a cohort sampled during active COVID-19.

This rearrangement joins TRBV6-5 to TRBJ2-3, with 7 bases identical to TRBD2. Germline V gives CDR1 MNHEY, CDR2 SVGAGI. CDR3 size: 11 residues. The CDR3 DNA reads TGTGTAAGCGGGATTGTCGATACGCAGTATTTT. It yields the protein CVSGIVDTQYF.

V usage is TRBV7-2 and J usage is TRBJ2-2; the D is unclear. Germline CDR1 SGHTA, CDR2 FQGNSA. The CDR3 has 13 residues. V dropped 6 bases and J dropped 6 bases, with 11 bases sitting between them. The CDR3, as DNA: TGTGCCAGCAGTTCCGTTTTGTCCGGGGAGCTGTTTTTT. Protein sequence: CASSSVLSGELFF.

The genes are TRBV20-1 and TRBJ2-1; 7 bases are shared with TRBD2. Germline trimming cut 3 bases from V and 9 bases from J; bases unmatched to any gene: 5. This CDR3 is built from 12 residues. Germline CDR1 and CDR2: DFQATT and SNEGSKA (reference sequence). CDR3 nucleotide sequence: TGCAGTGCTAGTGGTGGCGGGAGTGAGCAGTTCTTC. The encoded protein is CSASGGGSEQFF.

This rearrangement joins TRBV5-4 to TRBJ1-1, with unresolved D. This CDR3 has 15 residues. Deletions cut 6 bases from V and 3 bases from J, with 18 bases between. Germline V gene sequence: CDR1 SGHNT, CDR2 YYREEE (reference sequence). In nucleotides, the CDR3 is TGTGCCAGCAACCGAGGAAGAGTGAGGGACACTGAAGCTTTCTTT. Its protein product is CASNRGRVRDTEAFF.

The chain carries TRBV9 and TRBJ1-1, with D perhaps TRBD1 (5 bases). The V end lost 0 bases, the J end lost 2 bases, and 8 bases lay between the germline ends. This CDR3 has 14 residues. Looked up from germline, CDR1 is SGDLS and CDR2 is YYNGEE. As DNA, the CDR3 is TGTGCCAGCAGCGTAGGGCGGGGCAACACTGAAGCTTTCTTT. This encodes CASSVGRGNTEAFF.

The rearrangement links TRBV27 to TRBJ2-3; weak D call: TRBD2 (6 bases). The CDR3 has 13 residues. Looked up from germline, CDR1 is MNHEY and CDR2 is SMNVEV (reference sequence). Trimming removed 8 bases at V and 6 bases at J, with 15 bases between. CDR3 DNA: TGTGCCAGCCGGGGGTCAGTTTGGGATACGCAGTATTTT. Its translation is CASRGSVWDTQYF.

The chain uses TRBV7-9 and TRBJ2-2, with 7 positions matching TRBD1. CDR1 and CDR2 (germline): SEHNR, FQNEAQ (reference sequence). V shed 1 base, J shed 5 bases, and the junction held 13 bases outside the gene matches. This CDR3 has 18 amino acids. The CDR3 loop is CASSLDPLGTGDTGELFF. CDR3 coding DNA: TGTGCCAGCAGCTTAGATCCTTTGGGTACAGGGGATACCGGGGAGCTGTTTTTT.

The chain carries TRBV7-9 and TRBJ2-2; D possibly corresponds to TRBD2 (5 bases). Germline V gene data show CDR1 as SEHNR and CDR2 as FQNEAQ (reference sequence). V was cut by 5 bases and J by 3 bases, with 16 bases left in between. The CDR3 consists of 16 residues. The CDR3 spells CASSLRSPGDTGELFF. Here the CDR3 DNA reads TGTGCCAGCAGCCTGAGAAGCCCCGGGGACACCGGGGAGCTGTTTTTT.

The chain is built from TRBV20-1 and TRBJ1-2; D gene ambiguous. The germline CDR1 and CDR2 sequences are DFQATT and SNEGSKA (reference sequence). This CDR3 is 15 amino acids long. The V gene lost 3 bases and the J gene lost 0 bases, with 14 bases spanning the gap. The CDR3 region is CSASPSLGTNYGYTF. The CDR3 DNA is TGCAGTGCTAGTCCGAGTCTAGGCACTAACTATGGCTACACCTTC.

The chain carries TRBV13 and TRBJ2-2; a weak D match, TRBD1 (5 bases). V was cut by 7 bases and J by 3 bases, with 24 bases left in between. Germline V CDR1 and CDR2: PRHDT, FYEKMQ (reference sequence). This CDR3 region has 18 residues. CDR3 in amino acids: CASILGEQENDHTGELFF. The CDR3 coding sequence is TGTGCCAGCATCCTAGGAGAACAGGAGAACGATCACACCGGGGAGCTGTTTTTT.

The CDR3 reads CASSPAGTSGTYEQYF. The CDR3, as DNA: TGTGCCAGCAGCCCCGCCGGGACTAGCGGTACCTACGAGCAGTACTTC. The V gene is TRBV28, the J gene TRBJ2-7; 11 bases align to TRBD2. The CDR3 has 16 amino acids. Looked up from germline, CDR1 is MDHEN and CDR2 is SYDVKM. V was pared by 6 bases and J by 2 bases, with 9 bases of the junction left unmatched. The whole variable domain, remainder taken from reference TRBV28 and TRBJ2-7, is DVKVTQSSRYLVKRTGEKVFLECVQDMDHENMFWYRQDPGLGLRLIYFSYDVKMKEKGDIPEGYSVSREKKERFSLILESASTNQTSMYLCASSPAGTSGTYEQYFGPGTRLTVT.

The chain uses TRBV27 and TRBJ2-7; 7 bases are shared with TRBD1. CDR3 length: 15 amino acids. With 4 bases clipped from V and 4 bases from J, the junction kept 10 bases outside the gene matches. Per the germline V gene, CDR1 is MNHEY and CDR2 is SMNVEV (reference sequence). In DNA, the CDR3 is TGTGCCAGCAGTTATAGACAGGGCAGTAAGTACGAGCAGTACTTC. This gives the protein CASSYRQGSKYEQYF.

The chain joins TRBV30 to TRBJ2-1; D gene ambiguous. V was trimmed by 1 base and J by 6 bases, leaving 7 bases between them. Looked up from germline, CDR1 is GTSNPN and CDR2 is SVGIG (reference sequence). The CDR3 has 12 amino acids. This CDR3 is CAWSGGSNEQFF. CDR3 nucleotides: TGTGCCTGGAGTGGAGGAAGCAATGAGCAGTTCTTC. The full variable domain, completed using reference TRBV30 and TRBJ2-1, is SQTIHQWPATLVQPVGSPLSLECTVEGTSNPNLYWYRQAAGRGLQLLFYSVGIGQISSEVPQNLSASRPQDRQFILSSKKLLLSDSGFYLCAWSGGSNEQFFGPGTRLTVL.

The V call is TRBV6-5, the J call TRBJ1-2, with 9 bases matching TRBD1. V trimming: 2 bases; J trimming: 8 bases; junction bases outside the gene matches: 6. This CDR3 region has 14 residues. Germline assignment: CDR1 MNHEY and CDR2 SVGAGI. The CDR3 nucleotides read TGTGCCAGCAGTTACACGGGACAGGGTTCCGGCTACACCTTC. It translates to CASSYTGQGSGYTF.

This clone showed up just once. The J gene is TRBJ2-3, the V gene TRBV9; 9 bases fit TRBD2. Germline CDR1 and CDR2: SGDLS and YYNGEE. This CDR3 has 15 amino acids. Losses at the gene ends were 0 bases for V and 7 bases for J; bases not matched to a gene: 6. The CDR3 nucleotides are TGTGCCAGCAGCGTAGGCGGGGGGGCCTCAAATACGCAGTATTTT. Protein sequence: CASSVGGGASNTQYF.

This sequence joins TRBV30 and TRBJ2-2; no reliable D call. Germline V lookup: CDR1 GTSNPN, CDR2 SVGIG (reference sequence). Trimming removed 1 base at V and 7 bases at J, with 4 bases between. The CDR3 is made up of 11 amino acids. CDR3 sequence reads: CAWSAVGELFF. Here the CDR3 DNA reads TGTGCCTGGAGTGCGGTCGGGGAGCTGTTTTTT.

This chain joins TRBV2 and TRBJ2-3, with D maybe TRBD1 (6 bases). With 5 bases removed from V and 0 bases from J, the gap between germline ends came to 12 bases. This CDR3 is built from 15 residues. CDR1 and CDR2 (germline): SNHLY, FYNNEI. The CDR3 region is CASSPEGVSTDTQYF. The CDR3 DNA sequence: TGTGCCAGCAGTCCCGAGGGGGTCAGCACAGATACGCAGTATTTT.

The CDR3 DNA follows: TGTGCCAGCAGCTTGGCGACAGGGGGCGACACTGAAGCTTTCTTT. Protein: CASSLATGGDTEAFF. The V call is TRBV7-9, the J call TRBJ1-1; 10 bases align to TRBD1. The ends lost 3 bases at V and 3 bases at J; junction bases unmatched: 4. The CDR3 length is 15 residues. Germline V lookup: CDR1 SEHNR, CDR2 FQNEAQ (reference sequence).

This chain links TRBV7-9 with TRBJ1-2; no firm D call. V was pared by 2 bases and J by 7 bases, with 11 bases between. The CDR3 is made up of 13 amino acids. Germline loops: CDR1 SEHNR, CDR2 FQNEAQ (reference sequence). In nucleotides, the CDR3 is TGTGCCAGCAGCTTACAGTCAGGAGGTGGCTACACCTTC. This codes for CASSLQSGGGYTF.